This passage covers 19 T cell receptor beta chains from one sample sequenced in a study of CD8+ T cells in alopecia areata. Isolated RNA was reverse transcribed into cDNA used as the sequencing template. Assay: immunoSEQ multiplex PCR; the TCRdb copy retains only in-frame clones and omits some. This table has fewer than 250,000 clones, about three fifths appearing once. Sample treatment: oral pan-JAK inhibitor, 5-10 mg twice daily. The sequencing used CD4+ T cells sorted from blood, collected at week 4, from a patient treated with tofacitinib. The origin of the receptors is a human donor with alopecia areata.

The CDR3 bases are TGCAGCGTACTCCGGGGGGGTTACGAGCAGTACTTC. Encoded protein: CSVLRGGYEQYF. The genes are TRBV29-1 and TRBJ2-7; 8 nucleotides agree with TRBD2. The germline gives CDR1 SQVTM, CDR2 ANQGSEA. CDR3 length equals 12 residues. V trimming: 6 bases; J trimming: 4 bases; junction bases outside the gene matches: 5.

This clone was seen only a few times. This chain links TRBV25-1 with TRBJ2-3; D is perhaps TRBD1 or TRBD2 (5 bases each). The V gene lost 4 bases and the J gene lost 4 bases, with 15 bases spanning the gap. The CDR3 totals 15 residues. Germline V gene sequence: CDR1 MGHDK, CDR2 SYGVNS. CDR3 loop: CASSGYKGRADTQYF. The DNA for the CDR3 is TGTGCCAGCAGTGGTTACAAGGGACGGGCAGATACGCAGTATTTT. Using reference TRBV25-1 and TRBJ2-3 for the parts outside the CDR3, the full variable domain is EADIYQTPRYLVIGTGKKITLECSQTMGHDKMYWYQQDPGMELHLIHYSYGVNSTEKGDLSSESTVSRIRTEHFPLTLESARPSHTSQYLCASSGYKGRADTQYFGPGTRLTVL.

The CDR3 nucleotides read TGTGCCAGCAGTATACGGGACGGGTGGCGTGGCTACACCTTC. It yields the protein CASSIRDGWRGYTF. V gene TRBV2 combines with J gene TRBJ1-2; TRBD1 is a possible D gene (5 bases). With 5 bases removed from V and 7 bases from J, the gap between germline ends came to 17 bases. The CDR3 contains 14 residues. The germline V gene has CDR1 SNHLY and CDR2 FYNNEI. Based on the CDR3 plus reference TRBV2 and TRBJ1-2, the full variable domain is EPEVTQTPSHQVTQMGQEVILRCVPISNHLYFYWYRQILGQKVEFLVSFYNNEISEKSEIFDDQFSVERPDGSNFTLKIRSTKLEDSAMYFCASSIRDGWRGYTFGSGTRLTVV.

V gene TRBV27 combines with J gene TRBJ2-7; the D call may be TRBD1 or TRBD2 (5 bases each). Germline V lookup: CDR1 MNHEY, CDR2 SMNVEV (reference sequence). V lost 3 bases and J 1 base, leaving 7 bases between the germline ends. This CDR3 contains 13 residues. This chain's CDR3 is CASSFWGSYEQYF. The CDR3 DNA is TGTGCCAGCAGTTTTTGGGGGTCCTACGAGCAGTACTTC.

The chain links TRBV28 to TRBJ2-7, with D unresolved. In germline, CDR1 is MDHEN, CDR2 SYDVKM. Trimming shortened V by 7 bases and J by 2 bases, and 12 bases separated the two germline ends. This CDR3 comprises 13 residues. Here the CDR3 reads CASTHGRAYEQYF. The CDR3 DNA reads as TGTGCCAGCACCCACGGACGGGCCTACGAGCAGTACTTC.

This clone was recorded a few times. This chain's CDR3 is CASQESSYNEQFF. The CDR3 DNA sequence: TGTGCCTCACAGGAGAGCTCCTACAATGAGCAGTTCTTC. This chain links TRBV30 with TRBJ2-1; TRBD1 is a possible D gene (5 bases). There are 13 residues in the CDR3. Trimming took 7 bases from V and 0 from J, leaving 10 bases between them. Germline assignment: CDR1 GTSNPN and CDR2 SVGIG (reference sequence).

This clone was counted a few times. V gene TRBV7-9 combines with J gene TRBJ2-7; 8 nucleotides match TRBD1. The CDR3 totals 12 residues. Trimming at V came to 5 bases and at J to 5 bases, leaving 2 bases not matched to a gene. Germline CDR1 is SEHNR and CDR2 is FQNEAQ (reference sequence). CDR3 sequence reads: CASSMTGDEQYF. The CDR3 bases are TGTGCCAGCAGCATGACAGGGGACGAGCAGTACTTC.

The chain links TRBV2 to TRBJ2-7; 13 nucleotides match TRBD2. Germline assignment: CDR1 SNHLY and CDR2 FYNNEI. Trimming took 5 bases from V and 3 from J; bases not matched to a gene: 10. This CDR3 is built from 17 residues. The CDR3 region has the DNA TGTGCCAGCAGTCTCAGAAGGGGACTAGCGGGATTCTACGAGCAGTACTTC. Protein product: CASSLRRGLAGFYEQYF. Looking up the rest from reference TRBV2 and TRBJ2-7 gives the full variable domain: EPEVTQTPSHQVTQMGQEVILRCVPISNHLYFYWYRQILGQKVEFLVSFYNNEISEKSEIFDDQFSVERPDGSNFTLKIRSTKLEDSAMYFCASSLRRGLAGFYEQYFGPGTRLTVT.

This chain uses TRBV7-3 with TRBJ1-1; D gene unclear. The CDR3 is made up of 13 amino acids. The germline gives CDR1 SGHTA, CDR2 FQGTGA. V dropped 5 bases and J dropped 1 base, with 8 bases sitting between them. CDR3 sequence (DNA): TGTGCCAGCAGCATCAGGCGGAACACTGAAGCTTTCTTT. The encoded protein is CASSIRRNTEAFF.

CDR3 bases: TGCAGCGTTGCTCTGACAGCTAACTATGGCTACACCTTC. Protein: CSVALTANYGYTF. The chain carries TRBV29-1 and TRBJ1-2, with TRBD1 as a possible D gene (5 bases). Germline V gives CDR1 SQVTM, CDR2 ANQGSEA. V lost 4 bases and J lost 0, with 9 bases in between. This CDR3 has 13 residues. Full variable domain (remainder filled in from reference TRBV29-1 and TRBJ1-2): SAVISQKPSRDICQRGTSLTIQCQVDSQVTMMFWYRQQPGQSLTLIATANQGSEATYESGFVIDKFPISRPNLTFSTLTVSNMSPEDSSIYLCSVALTANYGYTFGSGTRLTVV.

The chain joins TRBV5-1 to TRBJ1-1; D is unresolved. In germline, CDR1 is SGHRS, CDR2 YFSETQ. The CDR3 loop spans 14 amino acids. Trimming pared 0 bases from V and 0 bases from J, leaving 6 bases between. CDR3 nucleotide sequence: TGCGCCAGCAGCTTGGTCCGGATGAACACTGAAGCTTTCTTT. Translating gives CASSLVRMNTEAFF.

The gene calls are TRBV27 and TRBJ2-5; 9 nucleotides line up with TRBD2. The CDR3 is 15 residues long. Trimming cost V 6 bases and J 5 bases; bases outside gene matches: 10. Germline V gives CDR1 MNHEY, CDR2 SMNVEV (reference sequence). The chain's CDR3 is CASRQVAGAGETQYF. In DNA, the CDR3 is TGTGCCAGCAGACAGGTAGCGGGAGCGGGGGAGACCCAGTACTTC.

The rearrangement uses TRBV30 and TRBJ2-7; D not resolved. This CDR3 region has 13 residues. Germline V lookup: CDR1 GTSNPN, CDR2 SVGIG (reference sequence). V lost 2 bases and J 4 bases, leaving 12 bases between the germline ends. The CDR3 loop reads CAWSLTGPYEQYF. The DNA of the CDR3 is TGTGCCTGGAGTTTGACCGGCCCTTACGAGCAGTACTTC.

This clone has just a few counts. The rearrangement joins TRBV25-1 to TRBJ1-1, with TRBD1 as a possible D gene (5 bases). Germline V gene data show CDR1 as MGHDK and CDR2 as SYGVNS. The CDR3 length is 14 residues. V lost 1 base and J 5 bases, leaving 11 bases between the germline ends. DNA for the CDR3: TGTGCCAGCAGTGAATTCGCGGGGGGGACTGAAGCTTTCTTT. Its translation: CASSEFAGGTEAFF.

This clone has just a few counts. This rearrangement joins TRBV7-2 to TRBJ2-5; D gene ambiguous. Germline V gives CDR1 SGHTA, CDR2 FQGNSA. The CDR3 length is 15 residues. Trimming shortened V by 6 bases and J by 1 base, and 15 bases separated the two germline ends. The CDR3 here is CASRPTTEFQETQYF. In DNA, the CDR3 is TGTGCCAGCAGGCCTACAACAGAATTCCAAGAGACCCAGTACTTC. Full variable domain (outside the CDR3, taken from reference TRBV7-2 and TRBJ2-5): GAGVSQSPSNKVTEKGKDVELRCDPISGHTALYWYRQSLGQGLEFLIYFQGNSAPDKSGLPSDRFSAERTGGSVSTLTIQRTQQEDSAVYLCASRPTTEFQETQYFGPGTRLLVL.

V and J are TRBV29-1 and TRBJ1-5; possibly TRBD1 for D (6 bases). The ends were cut back, 7 bases at V and 8 bases at J, with 18 bases in the middle. Germline loops: CDR1 SQVTM, CDR2 ANQGSEA. The CDR3 consists of 13 residues. CDR3 loop: CSALDRSGEPQHF. The CDR3 DNA sequence: TGCAGCGCCCTAGACAGGTCGGGTGAGCCCCAGCATTTT.

This clone has only a few counts. V and J are TRBV30 and TRBJ1-3; possibly TRBD1 for D (5 bases). Trimming shortened V by 3 bases and J by 1 base, and 13 bases separated the two germline ends. From germline, CDR1 is GTSNPN and CDR2 SVGIG (reference sequence). This CDR3 has 15 residues. CDR3 nucleotides: TGTGCCTGGAGCCAGACCGGGACTTCTGGAAACACCATATATTTT. The encoded protein is CAWSQTGTSGNTIYF.

This clone was seen only a few times. The V and J genes are TRBV30 and TRBJ1-4; TRBD1 is a possible D gene (5 bases). V lost 0 bases to trimming and J lost 11 bases, with 16 bases between them. The CDR3 totals 14 residues. The germline V gene encodes CDR1 GTSNPN and CDR2 SVGIG (reference sequence). The DNA for the CDR3 is TGTGCCTGGAGTGTTGGGACCTCAACACCCAAACTGTTTTTT. It yields the protein CAWSVGTSTPKLFF.

The sample holds one count of this clone. The rearrangement joins TRBV29-1 to TRBJ1-2; D call uncertain. There are 12 residues in the CDR3. Trimming stripped 5 bases from V and 2 bases from J, with 9 bases between. CDR1 is SQVTM and CDR2 is ANQGSEA in the germline V gene. The chain's CDR3 is CSVWTVNYGYTF. DNA of the CDR3: TGCAGCGTTTGGACGGTGAACTATGGCTACACCTTC.